This T cell receptor (beta chain) came from a study of blood T cell repertoires in COVID-19. The germline CDR1 and CDR2 sequences are MNHEY and SMNVEV (reference sequence). V trimming: 3 bases; J trimming: 4 bases; junction bases outside the gene matches: 7. This CDR3 contains 15 residues. The method was immunoSEQ multiplex PCR; TCRdb's version includes in-frame clones alone and lacks a portion of them. This sample has 250,000 to 350,000 clones; more than 70% occur once, and the top ten carry over 2%. The TCR sequence derives from a woman aged 55-69 years in a cohort exposed to, infected with or recovered from COVID-19 (not recorded which). The rearrangement uses TRBV27 and TRBJ1-2; TRBD1 agrees at 8 bases. The sample consisted of PBMCs or T cells enriched from blood (not recorded which). In nucleotides, the CDR3 is TGTGCCAGCAGTTTCCGGGACAGGACCAGCTATGGCTACACCTTC. Amino acids: CASSFRDRTSYGYTF.